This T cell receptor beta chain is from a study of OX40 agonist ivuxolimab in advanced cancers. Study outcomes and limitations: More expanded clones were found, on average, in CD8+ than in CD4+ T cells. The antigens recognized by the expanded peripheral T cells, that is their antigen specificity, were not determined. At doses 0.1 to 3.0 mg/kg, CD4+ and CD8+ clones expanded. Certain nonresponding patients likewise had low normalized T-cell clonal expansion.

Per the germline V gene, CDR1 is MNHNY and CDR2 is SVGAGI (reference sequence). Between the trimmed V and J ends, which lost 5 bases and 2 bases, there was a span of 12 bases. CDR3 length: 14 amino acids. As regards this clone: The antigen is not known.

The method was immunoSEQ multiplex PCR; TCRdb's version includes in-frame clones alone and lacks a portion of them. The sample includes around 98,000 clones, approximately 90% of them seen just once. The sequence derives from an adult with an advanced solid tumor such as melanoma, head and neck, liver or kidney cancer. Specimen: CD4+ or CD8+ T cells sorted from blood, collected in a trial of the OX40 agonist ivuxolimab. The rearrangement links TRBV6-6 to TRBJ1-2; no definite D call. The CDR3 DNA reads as TGTGCCAGCAGTCCCTCCTTAGGGAACTATGGCTACACCTTC. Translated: CASSPSLGNYGYTF.